This T cell receptor (beta chain) was documented in a study of T cells expressing NK-cell markers. What made the TCR beta cDNA was 5'RACE template switching with UMIs. TCRdb derives one entry per CDR3 protein from the 5' RACE reads, leaving out DNA. The clone table shows hundreds of thousands of distinct CDR3 sequences, with the ten largest holding 4% to 4.5%. With regard to this clonotype: What it recognizes is unknown.

Findings and limits, study-wide: The study left the HCMV specificity of expanded NKG2C+ T cell clones unresolved. In several donors, dominant clonotypes made up about 25-65% of CD3+CD56-NKG2C+ cells.

CDR3 size: 14 residues. The source material was blood T cells: a sorted CD56 or NKG2C T cell subset, CD4+ or CD8+ T cells, or bulk PBMC T cells (not recorded which). This receptor was obtained from a woman aged 18 to 75 in good health. The rearrangement uses TRBV12-3 or TRBV12-4 and TRBJ2-3; TCRdb selects TRBD1, and the lack of DNA leaves this call unchecked. This CDR3 is CASSPGQAGDTQYF.